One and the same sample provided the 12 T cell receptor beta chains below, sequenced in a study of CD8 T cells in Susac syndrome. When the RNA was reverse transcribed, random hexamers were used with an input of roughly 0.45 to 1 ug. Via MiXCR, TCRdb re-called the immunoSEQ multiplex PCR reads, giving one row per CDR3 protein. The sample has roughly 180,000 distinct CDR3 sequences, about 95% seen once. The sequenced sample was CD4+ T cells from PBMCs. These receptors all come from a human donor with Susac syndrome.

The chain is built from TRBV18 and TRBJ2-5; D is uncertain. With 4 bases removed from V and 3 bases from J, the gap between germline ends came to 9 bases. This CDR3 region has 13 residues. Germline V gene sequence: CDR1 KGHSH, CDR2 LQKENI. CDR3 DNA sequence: TGTGCCAGCTCACACACGAGGAAAGAGACCCAGTACTTC. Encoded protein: CASSHTRKETQYF.

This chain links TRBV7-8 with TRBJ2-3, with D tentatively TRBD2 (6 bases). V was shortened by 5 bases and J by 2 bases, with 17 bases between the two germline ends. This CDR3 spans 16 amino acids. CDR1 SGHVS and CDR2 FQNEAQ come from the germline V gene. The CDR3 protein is CASSPWGSGSTDTQYF. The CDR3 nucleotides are TGTGCCAGCAGCCCCTGGGGTAGCGGATCCACAGATACGCAGTATTTT.

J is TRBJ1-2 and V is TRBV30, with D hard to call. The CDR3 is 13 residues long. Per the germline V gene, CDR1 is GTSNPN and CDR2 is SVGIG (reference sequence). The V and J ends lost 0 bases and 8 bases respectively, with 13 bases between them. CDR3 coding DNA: TGTGCCTGGAGTGTAGTTCACGCGGGCGGCTACACCTTC. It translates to CAWSVVHAGGYTF.

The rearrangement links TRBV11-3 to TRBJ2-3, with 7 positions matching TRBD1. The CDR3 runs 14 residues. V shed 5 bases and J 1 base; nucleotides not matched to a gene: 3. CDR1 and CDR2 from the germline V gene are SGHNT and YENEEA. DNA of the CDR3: TGTGCCAGCAGCCAGGGACAGCGCACAGATACGCAGTATTTT. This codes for CASSQGQRTDTQYF.

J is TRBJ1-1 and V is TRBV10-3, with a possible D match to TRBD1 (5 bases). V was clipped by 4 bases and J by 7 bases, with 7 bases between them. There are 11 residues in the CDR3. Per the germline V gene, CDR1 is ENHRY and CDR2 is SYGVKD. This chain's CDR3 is CAISGGDEAFF. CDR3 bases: TGTGCCATCAGTGGAGGGGATGAAGCTTTCTTT.

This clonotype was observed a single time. The CDR3 sequence is CASSQDHRTVDNYGYTF. The CDR3 DNA follows: TGTGCCAGCAGCCAAGATCATAGGACGGTGGATAACTATGGCTACACCTTC. This rearrangement joins TRBV3-1 to TRBJ1-2; D gene uncertain. The CDR3 consists of 17 residues. Germline CDR1 LGHDT, CDR2 YNNKEL (reference sequence). The V gene lost 0 bases and the J gene lost 1 base, with 15 bases spanning the gap.

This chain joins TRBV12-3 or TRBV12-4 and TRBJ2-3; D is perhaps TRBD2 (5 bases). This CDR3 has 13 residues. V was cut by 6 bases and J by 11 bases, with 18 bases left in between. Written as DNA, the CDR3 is TGTGCCAGCAGCCGCAACGGGGAAACCGTGCAGTATTTT. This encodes CASSRNGETVQYF.

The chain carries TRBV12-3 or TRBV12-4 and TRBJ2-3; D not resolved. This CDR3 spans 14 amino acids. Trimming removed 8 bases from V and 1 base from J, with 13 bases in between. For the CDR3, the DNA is TGTGCCAGCCAAAAAGTCTTGGGCACAGATACGCAGTATTTT. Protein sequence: CASQKVLGTDTQYF.

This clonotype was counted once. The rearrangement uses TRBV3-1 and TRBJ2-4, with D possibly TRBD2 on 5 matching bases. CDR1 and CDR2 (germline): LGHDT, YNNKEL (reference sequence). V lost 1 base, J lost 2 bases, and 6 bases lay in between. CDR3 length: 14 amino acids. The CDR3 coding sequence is TGTGCCAGCAGCCAAGGACTACCCAAAAACATTCAGTACTTC. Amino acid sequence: CASSQGLPKNIQYF. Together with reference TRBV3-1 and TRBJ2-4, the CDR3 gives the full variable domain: DTAVSQTPKYLVTQMGNDKSIKCEQNLGHDTMYWYKQDSKKFLKIMFSYNNKELIINETVPNRFSPKSPDKAHLNLHINSLELGDSAVYFCASSQGLPKNIQYFGAGTRLSVL.

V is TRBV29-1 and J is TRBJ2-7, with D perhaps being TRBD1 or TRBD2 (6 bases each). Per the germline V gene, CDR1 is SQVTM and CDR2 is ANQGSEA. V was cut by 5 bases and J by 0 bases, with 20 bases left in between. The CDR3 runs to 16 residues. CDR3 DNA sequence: TGCAGCGTTAGGGGGGCCGGAACTTCGAGCTCCTACGAGCAGTACTTC. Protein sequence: CSVRGAGTSSSYEQYF.

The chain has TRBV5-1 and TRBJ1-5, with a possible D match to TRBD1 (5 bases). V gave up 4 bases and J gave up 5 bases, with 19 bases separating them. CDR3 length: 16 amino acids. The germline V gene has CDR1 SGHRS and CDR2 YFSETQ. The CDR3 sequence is CASSQGHGQVHQPQHF. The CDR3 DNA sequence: TGCGCCAGCAGCCAAGGACACGGGCAAGTTCATCAGCCCCAGCATTTT.

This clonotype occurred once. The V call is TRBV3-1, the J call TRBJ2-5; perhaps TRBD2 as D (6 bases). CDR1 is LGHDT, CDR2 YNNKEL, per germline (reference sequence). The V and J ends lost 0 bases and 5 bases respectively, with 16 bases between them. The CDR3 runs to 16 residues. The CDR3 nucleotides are TGTGCCAGCAGCCAAGATGTGGCCCAGGCGGGGGAGACCCAGTACTTC. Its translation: CASSQDVAQAGETQYF.